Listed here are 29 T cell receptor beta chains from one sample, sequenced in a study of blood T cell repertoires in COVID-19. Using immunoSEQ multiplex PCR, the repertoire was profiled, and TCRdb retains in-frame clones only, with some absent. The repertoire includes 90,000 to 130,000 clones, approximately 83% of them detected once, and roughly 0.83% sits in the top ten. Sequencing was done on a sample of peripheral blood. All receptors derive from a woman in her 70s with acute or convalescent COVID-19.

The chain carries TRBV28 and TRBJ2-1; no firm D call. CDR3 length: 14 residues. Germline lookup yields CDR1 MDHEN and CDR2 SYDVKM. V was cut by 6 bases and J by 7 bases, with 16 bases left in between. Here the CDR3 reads CASSPNLTPNEQFF. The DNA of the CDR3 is TGTGCCAGCAGCCCGAATTTGACACCGAATGAGCAGTTCTTC. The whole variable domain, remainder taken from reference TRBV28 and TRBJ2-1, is DVKVTQSSRYLVKRTGEKVFLECVQDMDHENMFWYRQDPGLGLRLIYFSYDVKMKEKGDIPEGYSVSREKKERFSLILESASTNQTSMYLCASSPNLTPNEQFFGPGTRLTVL.

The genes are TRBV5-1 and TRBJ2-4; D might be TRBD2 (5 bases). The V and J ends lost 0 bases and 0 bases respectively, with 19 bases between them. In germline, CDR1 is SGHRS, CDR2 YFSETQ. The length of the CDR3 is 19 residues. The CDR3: CASSLEAVLPEGAKNIQYF. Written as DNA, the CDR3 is TGCGCCAGCAGCTTGGAGGCAGTTCTTCCTGAGGGAGCCAAAAACATTCAGTACTTC.

CDR3 in amino acids: CASRLRRGSYNSPLHF. The CDR3 DNA sequence: TGTGCAAGTCGCTTACGCAGGGGCTCCTATAATTCACCCCTCCACTTT. This chain links TRBV12-2 with TRBJ1-6; the table gives TRBD1 as D, unverified against the DNA. TRBV12-2 is designated a pseudogene. The CDR3 runs 16 residues.

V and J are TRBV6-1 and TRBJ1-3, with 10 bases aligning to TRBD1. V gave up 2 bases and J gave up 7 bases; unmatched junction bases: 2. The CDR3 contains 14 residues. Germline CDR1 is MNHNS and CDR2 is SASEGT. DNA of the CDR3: TGTGCCAGCAGTGAAACGGACAGGGGGAACACCATATATTTT. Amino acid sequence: CASSETDRGNTIYF.

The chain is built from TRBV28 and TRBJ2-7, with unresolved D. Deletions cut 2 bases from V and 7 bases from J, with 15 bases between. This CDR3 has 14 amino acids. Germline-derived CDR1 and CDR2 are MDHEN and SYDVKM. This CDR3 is CASSLIQAFREQYF. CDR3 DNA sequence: TGTGCCAGCAGTTTAATCCAGGCCTTTCGGGAGCAGTACTTC.

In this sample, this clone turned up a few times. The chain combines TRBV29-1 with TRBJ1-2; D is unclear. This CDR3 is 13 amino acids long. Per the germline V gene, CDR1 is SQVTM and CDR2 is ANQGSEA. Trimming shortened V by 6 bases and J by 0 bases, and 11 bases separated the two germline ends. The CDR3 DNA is TGCAGCGTGGATGGAGAGGCTAACTATGGCTACACCTTC. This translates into CSVDGEANYGYTF.

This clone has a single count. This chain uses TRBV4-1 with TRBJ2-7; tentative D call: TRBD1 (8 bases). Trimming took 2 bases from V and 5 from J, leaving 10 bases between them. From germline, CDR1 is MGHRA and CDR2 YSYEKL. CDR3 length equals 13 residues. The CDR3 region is CASSQTGGDEQYF. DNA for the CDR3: TGCGCCAGCAGCCAAACAGGGGGGGACGAGCAGTACTTC.

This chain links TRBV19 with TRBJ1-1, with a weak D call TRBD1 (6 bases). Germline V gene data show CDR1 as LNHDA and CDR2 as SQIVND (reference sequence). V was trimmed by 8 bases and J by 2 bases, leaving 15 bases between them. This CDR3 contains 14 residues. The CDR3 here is CASLPGHINTEAFF. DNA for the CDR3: TGTGCCAGTCTCCCGGGACATATAAACACTGAAGCTTTCTTT.

The CDR3 protein is CASSPPGTRGDTQYF. The CDR3, as DNA: TGTGCCAGCAGTCCTCCCGGGACTAGAGGAGATACGCAGTATTTT. V and J are TRBV3-1 (or the pseudogene TRBV3-2) and TRBJ2-3, with TRBD2 matching 8 bases. Germline trimming cut 6 bases from V and 5 bases from J; bases unmatched to any gene: 10. The CDR3 sequence is 15 residues long. Germline CDR1 is LGHDT and CDR2 is YNNKEL (reference sequence).

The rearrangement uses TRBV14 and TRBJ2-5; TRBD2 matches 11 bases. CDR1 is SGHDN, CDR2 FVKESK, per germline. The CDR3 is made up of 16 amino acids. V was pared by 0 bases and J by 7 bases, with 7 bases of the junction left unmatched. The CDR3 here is CASSQDSGGAGRTQYF. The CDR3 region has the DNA TGTGCCAGCAGCCAAGATAGCGGGGGGGCCGGACGGACCCAGTACTTC.

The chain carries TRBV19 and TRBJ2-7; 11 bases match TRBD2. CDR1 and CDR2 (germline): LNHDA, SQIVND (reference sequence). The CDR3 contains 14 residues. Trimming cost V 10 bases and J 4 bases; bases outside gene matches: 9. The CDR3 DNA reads TGTGCCACAAAGCCGGGACTAGCGGTATACGAGCAGTACTTC. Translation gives CATKPGLAVYEQYF.

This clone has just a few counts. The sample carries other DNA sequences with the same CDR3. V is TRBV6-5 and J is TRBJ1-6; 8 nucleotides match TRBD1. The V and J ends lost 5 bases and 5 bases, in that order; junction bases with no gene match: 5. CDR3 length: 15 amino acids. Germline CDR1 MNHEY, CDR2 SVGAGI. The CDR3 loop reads CASSRTGSDNSPLHF. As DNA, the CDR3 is TGTGCCAGCAGTCGGACAGGGTCAGATAATTCACCCCTCCACTTT.

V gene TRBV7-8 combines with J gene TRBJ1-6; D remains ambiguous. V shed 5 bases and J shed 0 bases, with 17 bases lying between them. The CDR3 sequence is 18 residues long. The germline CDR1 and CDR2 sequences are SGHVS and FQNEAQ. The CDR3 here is CASSLIGLSSSYNSPLHF. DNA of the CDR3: TGTGCCAGCAGCCTGATCGGACTTTCGAGCTCCTATAATTCACCCCTCCACTTT.

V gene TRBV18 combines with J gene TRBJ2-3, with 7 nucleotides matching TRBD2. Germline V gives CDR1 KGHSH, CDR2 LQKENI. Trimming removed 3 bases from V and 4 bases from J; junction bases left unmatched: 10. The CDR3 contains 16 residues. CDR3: CASSPRLTGRADTQYF. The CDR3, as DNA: TGTGCCAGCTCACCCAGGCTAACGGGGAGGGCAGATACGCAGTATTTT.

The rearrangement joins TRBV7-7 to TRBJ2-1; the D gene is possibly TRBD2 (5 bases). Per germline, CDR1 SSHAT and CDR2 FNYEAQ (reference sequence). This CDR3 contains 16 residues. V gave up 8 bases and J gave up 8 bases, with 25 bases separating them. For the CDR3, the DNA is TGTGCCAGCCACCGATTGTACTGGGAGTTTATCGATGAGCAGTTCTTC. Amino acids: CASHRLYWEFIDEQFF.

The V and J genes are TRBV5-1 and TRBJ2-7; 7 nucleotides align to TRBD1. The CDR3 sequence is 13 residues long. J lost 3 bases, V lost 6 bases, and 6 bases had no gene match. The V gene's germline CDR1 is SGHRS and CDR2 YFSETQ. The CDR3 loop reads CASTKTGNYEQYF. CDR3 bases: TGCGCCAGCACAAAGACAGGGAACTACGAGCAGTACTTC. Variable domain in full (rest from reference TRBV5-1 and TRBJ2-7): KAGVTQTPRYLIKTRGQQVTLSCSPISGHRSVSWYQQTPGQGLQFLFEYFSETQRNKGNFPGRFSGRQFSNSRSEMNVSTLELGDSALYLCASTKTGNYEQYFGPGTRLTVT.

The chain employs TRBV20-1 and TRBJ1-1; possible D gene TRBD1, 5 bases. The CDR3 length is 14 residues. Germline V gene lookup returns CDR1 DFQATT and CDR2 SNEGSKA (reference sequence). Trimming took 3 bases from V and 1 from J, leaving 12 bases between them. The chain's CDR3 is CSASRPTGNTEAFF. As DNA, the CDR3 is TGCAGTGCTAGTCGGCCCACAGGGAACACTGAAGCTTTCTTT.

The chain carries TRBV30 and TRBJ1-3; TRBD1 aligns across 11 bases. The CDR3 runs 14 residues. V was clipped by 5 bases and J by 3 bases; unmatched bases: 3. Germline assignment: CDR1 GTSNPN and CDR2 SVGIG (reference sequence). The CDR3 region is CAWGQGAVGNTIYF. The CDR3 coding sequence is TGTGCCTGGGGACAGGGGGCAGTTGGAAACACCATATATTTT. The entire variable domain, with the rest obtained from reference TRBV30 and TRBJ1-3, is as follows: SQTIHQWPATLVQPVGSPLSLECTVEGTSNPNLYWYRQAAGRGLQLLFYSVGIGQISSEVPQNLSASRPQDRQFILSSKKLLLSDSGFYLCAWGQGAVGNTIYFGEGSWLTVV.

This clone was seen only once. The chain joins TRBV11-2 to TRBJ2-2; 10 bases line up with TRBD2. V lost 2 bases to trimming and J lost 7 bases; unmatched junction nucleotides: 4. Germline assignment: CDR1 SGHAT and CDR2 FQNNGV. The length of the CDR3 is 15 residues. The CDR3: CASSLQAGGIGELFF. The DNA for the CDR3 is TGTGCCAGCAGCTTACAAGCGGGGGGGATCGGGGAGCTGTTTTTT.

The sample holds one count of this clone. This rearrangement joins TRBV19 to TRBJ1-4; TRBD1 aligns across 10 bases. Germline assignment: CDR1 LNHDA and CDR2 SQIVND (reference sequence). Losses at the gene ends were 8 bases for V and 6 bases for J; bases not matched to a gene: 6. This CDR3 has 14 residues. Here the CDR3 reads CASGTGEVYEKLFF. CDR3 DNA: TGTGCCAGTGGGACAGGGGAGGTATATGAAAAACTGTTTTTT.

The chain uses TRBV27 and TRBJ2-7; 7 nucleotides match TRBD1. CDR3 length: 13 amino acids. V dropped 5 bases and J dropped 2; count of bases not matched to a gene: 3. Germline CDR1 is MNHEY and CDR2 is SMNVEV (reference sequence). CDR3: CASSHTGAYEQYF. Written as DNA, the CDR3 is TGTGCCAGCAGTCACACAGGGGCCTACGAGCAGTACTTC.

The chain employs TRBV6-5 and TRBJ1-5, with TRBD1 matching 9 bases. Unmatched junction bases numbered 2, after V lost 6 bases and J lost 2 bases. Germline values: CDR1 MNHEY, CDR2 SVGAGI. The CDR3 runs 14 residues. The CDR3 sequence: CASSWTGGNQPQHF. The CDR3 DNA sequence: TGTGCCAGCAGCTGGACAGGGGGCAATCAGCCCCAGCATTTT.

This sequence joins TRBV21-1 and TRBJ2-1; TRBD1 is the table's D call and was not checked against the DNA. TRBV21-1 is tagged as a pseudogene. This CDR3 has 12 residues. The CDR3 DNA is TGTGCCAGCTTCAAACAGGGGAATGAGCAGTTCTTC. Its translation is CASFKQGNEQFF.

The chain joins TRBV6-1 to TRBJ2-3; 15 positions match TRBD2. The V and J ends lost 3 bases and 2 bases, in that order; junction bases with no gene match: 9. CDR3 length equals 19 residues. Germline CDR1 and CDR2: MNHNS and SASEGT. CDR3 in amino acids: CASSDPLGLAGGPTDTQYF. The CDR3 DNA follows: TGTGCCAGCAGTGACCCTTTAGGACTAGCGGGAGGGCCCACAGATACGCAGTATTTT.

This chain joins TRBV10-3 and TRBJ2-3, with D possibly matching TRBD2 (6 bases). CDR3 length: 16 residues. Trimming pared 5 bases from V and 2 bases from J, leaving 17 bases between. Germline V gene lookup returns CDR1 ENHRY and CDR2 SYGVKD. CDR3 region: CAISPALATDTDTQYF. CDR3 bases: TGTGCCATCAGTCCCGCCCTAGCGACAGACACAGATACGCAGTATTTT.

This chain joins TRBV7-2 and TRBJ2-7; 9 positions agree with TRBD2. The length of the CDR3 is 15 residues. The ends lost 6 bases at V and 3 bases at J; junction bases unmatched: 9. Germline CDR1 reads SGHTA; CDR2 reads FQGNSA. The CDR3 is CASRLTSGLGYEQYF. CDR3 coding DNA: TGTGCCAGCAGGTTAACTAGCGGGTTGGGCTACGAGCAGTACTTC. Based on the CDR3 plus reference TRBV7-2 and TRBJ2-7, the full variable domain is GAGVSQSPSNKVTEKGKDVELRCDPISGHTALYWYRQSLGQGLEFLIYFQGNSAPDKSGLPSDRFSAERTGGSVSTLTIQRTQQEDSAVYLCASRLTSGLGYEQYFGPGTRLTVT.

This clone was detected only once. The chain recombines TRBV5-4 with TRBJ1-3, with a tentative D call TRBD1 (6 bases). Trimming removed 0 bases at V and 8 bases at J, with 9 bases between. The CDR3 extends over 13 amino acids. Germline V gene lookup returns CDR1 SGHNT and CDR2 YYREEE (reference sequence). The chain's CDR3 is CASSLAGADTIYF. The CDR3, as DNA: TGTGCCAGCAGCTTGGCAGGGGCAGACACCATATATTTT.

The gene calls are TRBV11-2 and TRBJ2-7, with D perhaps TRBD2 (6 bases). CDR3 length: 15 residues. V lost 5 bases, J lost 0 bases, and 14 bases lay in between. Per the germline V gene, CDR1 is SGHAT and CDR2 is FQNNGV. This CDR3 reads CASSTVGGISYEQYF. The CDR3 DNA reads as TGTGCCAGCAGCACTGTTGGCGGGATCTCCTACGAGCAGTACTTC.

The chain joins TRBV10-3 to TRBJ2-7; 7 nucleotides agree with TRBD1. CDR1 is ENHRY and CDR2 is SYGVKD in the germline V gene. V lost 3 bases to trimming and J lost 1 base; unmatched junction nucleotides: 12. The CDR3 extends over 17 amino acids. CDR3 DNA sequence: TGTGCCATCAGTGATTTGGAAGGGGGCCTTAAGTCCTACGAGCAGTACTTC. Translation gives CAISDLEGGLKSYEQYF.